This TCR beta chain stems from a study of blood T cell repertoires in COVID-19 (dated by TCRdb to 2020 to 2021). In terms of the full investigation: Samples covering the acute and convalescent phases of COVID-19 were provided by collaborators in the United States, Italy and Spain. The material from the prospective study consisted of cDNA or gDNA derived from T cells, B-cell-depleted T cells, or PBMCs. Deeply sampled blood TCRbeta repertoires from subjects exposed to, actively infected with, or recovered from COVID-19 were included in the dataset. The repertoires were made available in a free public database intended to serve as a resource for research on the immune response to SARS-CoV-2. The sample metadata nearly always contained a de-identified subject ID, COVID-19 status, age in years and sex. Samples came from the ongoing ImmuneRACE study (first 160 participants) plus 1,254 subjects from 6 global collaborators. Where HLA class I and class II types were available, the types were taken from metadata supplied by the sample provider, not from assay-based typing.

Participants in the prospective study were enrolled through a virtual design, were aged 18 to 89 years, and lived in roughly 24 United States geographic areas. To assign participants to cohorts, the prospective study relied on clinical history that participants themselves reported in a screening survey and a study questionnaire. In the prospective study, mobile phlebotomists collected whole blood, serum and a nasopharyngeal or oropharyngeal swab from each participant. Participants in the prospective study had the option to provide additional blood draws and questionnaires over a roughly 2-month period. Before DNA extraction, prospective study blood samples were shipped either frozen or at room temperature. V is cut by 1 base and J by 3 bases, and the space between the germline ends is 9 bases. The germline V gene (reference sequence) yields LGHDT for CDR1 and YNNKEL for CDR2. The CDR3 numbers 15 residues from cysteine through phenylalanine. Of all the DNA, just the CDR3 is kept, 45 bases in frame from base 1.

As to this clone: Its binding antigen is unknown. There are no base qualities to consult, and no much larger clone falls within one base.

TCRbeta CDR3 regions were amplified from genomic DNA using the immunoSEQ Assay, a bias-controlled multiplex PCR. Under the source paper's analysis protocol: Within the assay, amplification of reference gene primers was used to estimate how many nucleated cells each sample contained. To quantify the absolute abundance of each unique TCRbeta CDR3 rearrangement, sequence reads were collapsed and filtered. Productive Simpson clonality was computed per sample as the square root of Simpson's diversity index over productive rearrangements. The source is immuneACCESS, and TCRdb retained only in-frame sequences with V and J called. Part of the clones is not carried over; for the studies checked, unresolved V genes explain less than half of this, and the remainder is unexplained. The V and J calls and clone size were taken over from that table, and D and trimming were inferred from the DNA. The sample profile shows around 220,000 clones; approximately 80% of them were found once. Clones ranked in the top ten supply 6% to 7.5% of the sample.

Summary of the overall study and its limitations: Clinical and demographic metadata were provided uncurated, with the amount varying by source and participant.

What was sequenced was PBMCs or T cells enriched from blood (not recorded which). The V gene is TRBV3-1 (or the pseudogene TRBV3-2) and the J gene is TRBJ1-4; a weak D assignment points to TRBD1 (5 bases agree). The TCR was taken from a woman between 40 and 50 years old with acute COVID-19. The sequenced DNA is TGTGCCAGCAGCCAAGCGGGGGGACCTAATGAAAAACTGTTTTTT. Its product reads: CASSQAGGPNEKLFF.